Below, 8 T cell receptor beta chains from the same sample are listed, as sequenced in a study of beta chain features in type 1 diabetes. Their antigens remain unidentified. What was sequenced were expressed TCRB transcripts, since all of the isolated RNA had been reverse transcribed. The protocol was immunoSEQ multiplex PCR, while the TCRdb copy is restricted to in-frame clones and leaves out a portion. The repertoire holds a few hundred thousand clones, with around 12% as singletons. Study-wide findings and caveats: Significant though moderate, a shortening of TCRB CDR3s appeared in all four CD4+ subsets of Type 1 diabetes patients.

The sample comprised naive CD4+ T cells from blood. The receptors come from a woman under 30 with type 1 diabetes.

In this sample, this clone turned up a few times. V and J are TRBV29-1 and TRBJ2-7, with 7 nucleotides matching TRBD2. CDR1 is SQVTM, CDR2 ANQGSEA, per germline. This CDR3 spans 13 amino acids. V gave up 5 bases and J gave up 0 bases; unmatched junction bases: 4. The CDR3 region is CSVPRESSYEQYF. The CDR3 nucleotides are TGCAGCGTTCCGCGGGAGAGCTCCTACGAGCAGTACTTC.

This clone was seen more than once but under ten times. The CDR3 loop is CASNLAGANEQFF. CDR3 DNA: TGTGCCAGCAACCTAGCGGGAGCCAATGAGCAGTTCTTC. The chain is built from TRBV28 and TRBJ2-1; 10 bases line up with TRBD2. CDR1 is MDHEN and CDR2 is SYDVKM in the germline V gene. CDR3 length: 13 amino acids. V lost 7 bases to trimming and J lost 6 bases; unmatched junction nucleotides: 3.

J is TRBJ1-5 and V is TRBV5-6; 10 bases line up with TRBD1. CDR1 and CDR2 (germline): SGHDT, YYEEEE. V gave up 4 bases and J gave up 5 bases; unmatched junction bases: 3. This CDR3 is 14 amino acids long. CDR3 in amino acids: CASSLGQGDQPQHF. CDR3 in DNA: TGTGCCAGCAGCCTCGGACAGGGGGATCAGCCCCAGCATTTT.

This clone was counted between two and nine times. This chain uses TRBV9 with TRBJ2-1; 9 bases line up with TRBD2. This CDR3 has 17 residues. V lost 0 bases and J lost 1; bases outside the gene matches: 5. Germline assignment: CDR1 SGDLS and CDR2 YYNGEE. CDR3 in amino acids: CASSVASGTLSYNEQFF. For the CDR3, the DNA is TGTGCCAGCAGCGTAGCTAGCGGGACCCTATCCTACAATGAGCAGTTCTTC. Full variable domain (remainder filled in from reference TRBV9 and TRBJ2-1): DSGVTQTPKHLITATGQRVTLRCSPRSGDLSVYWYQQSLDQGLQFLIQYYNGEERAKGNILERFSAQQFPDLHSELNLSSLELGDSALYFCASSVASGTLSYNEQFFGPGTRLTVL.

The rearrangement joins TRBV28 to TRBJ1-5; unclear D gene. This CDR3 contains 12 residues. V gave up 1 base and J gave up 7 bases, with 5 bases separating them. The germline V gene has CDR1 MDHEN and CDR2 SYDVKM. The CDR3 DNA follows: TGTGCCAGCAGTTTATCATCCCAGCCCCAGCATTTT. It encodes CASSLSSQPQHF. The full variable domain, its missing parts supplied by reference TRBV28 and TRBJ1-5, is DVKVTQSSRYLVKRTGEKVFLECVQDMDHENMFWYRQDPGLGLRLIYFSYDVKMKEKGDIPEGYSVSREKKERFSLILESASTNQTSMYLCASSLSSQPQHFGDGTRLSIL.

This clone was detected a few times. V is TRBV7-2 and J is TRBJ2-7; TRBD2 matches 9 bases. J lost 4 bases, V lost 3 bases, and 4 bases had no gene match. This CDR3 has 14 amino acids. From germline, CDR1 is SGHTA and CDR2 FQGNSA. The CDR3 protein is CASSFGGRGYEQYF. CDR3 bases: TGTGCCAGCAGCTTTGGCGGGAGGGGGTACGAGCAGTACTTC.

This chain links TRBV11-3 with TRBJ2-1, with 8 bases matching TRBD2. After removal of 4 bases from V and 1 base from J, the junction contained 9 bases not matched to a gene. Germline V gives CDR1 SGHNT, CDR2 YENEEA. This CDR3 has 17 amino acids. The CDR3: CASSSPKTSASYNEQFF. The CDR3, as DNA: TGTGCCAGCAGCTCCCCTAAGACTAGCGCATCCTACAATGAGCAGTTCTTC.

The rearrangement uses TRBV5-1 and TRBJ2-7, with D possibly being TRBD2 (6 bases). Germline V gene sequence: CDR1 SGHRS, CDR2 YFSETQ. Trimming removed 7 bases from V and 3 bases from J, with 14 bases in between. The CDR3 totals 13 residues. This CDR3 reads CASGSAGLYEQYF. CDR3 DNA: TGCGCCAGCGGGTCAGCGGGCCTCTACGAGCAGTACTTC.